One and the same sample provided the 2 T cell receptor beta chains below, sequenced in a study of cytomegalovirus exposure and HLA in healthy donors. The PCR ran on 60 Vbeta and 13 Jbeta primers. Here immunoSEQ multiplex PCR was the method, and the copy in TCRdb shows in-frame clones only, minus some. The profile shows about 73,000 clones, roughly 82% of them singletons. The sequenced material came from PBMCs. All receptors come from a man between 70 and 80 years old in good health and CMV-seronegative.

The chain couples TRBV2 to TRBJ2-1; 10 nucleotides match TRBD2. V dropped 2 bases and J dropped 7; count of bases not matched to a gene: 2. Germline V gene sequence: CDR1 SNHLY, CDR2 FYNNEI. This CDR3 has 14 amino acids. Here the CDR3 DNA reads TGTGCCAGCAGTGAAACTAGCGGGAATAATGAGCAGTTCTTC. As protein: CASSETSGNNEQFF.

The V gene is TRBV30, the J gene TRBJ1-3, with TRBD1 identical over 8 bases. V gave up 1 base and J gave up 2 bases; unmatched junction bases: 4. CDR3 length equals 15 residues. The germline V gene encodes CDR1 GTSNPN and CDR2 SVGIG (reference sequence). CDR3 region: CAWSDRTGPGNTIYF. CDR3 nucleotides: TGTGCCTGGAGTGATCGGACAGGGCCTGGAAACACCATATATTTT.